This TCR beta chain was observed in a study of identical twins. Findings of the study overall: Twin pairs had excess sharing that was weaker in beta out-of-frame sequences. Carriage of fewer insertions was seen in abundant cord blood beta clonotypes, whereas memory repertoires showed none.

TCRdb processed the 5' RACE reads anew with MiXCR; each CDR3 protein has one entry. The sample carries 450,000 or so distinct CDR3 sequences, approximately 14% recorded once. This clonotype was seen more than once but under ten times. The antigen is undetermined. V shed 4 bases, J shed 7 bases, and the junction held 8 bases outside the gene matches. The V gene's germline CDR1 is MGHDK and CDR2 SYGVNS. The CDR3 consists of 15 residues. The sample was also reused in another study, on yellow fever vaccine responses in identical twins.

The receptor was derived from a woman aged 18-30 years in good health. The V call is TRBV25-1, the J call TRBJ2-1; 9 bases are a match to TRBD2. The source material was CD4+ T cells sorted from blood. The CDR3 DNA reads TGTGCCAGCAGTGTTAGCGGGAGTACGGGAAATGAGCAGTTCTTC. Protein product: CASSVSGSTGNEQFF. The full variable domain, in which reference TRBV25-1 and TRBJ2-1 provide the parts outside the CDR3, is EADIYQTPRYLVIGTGKKITLECSQTMGHDKMYWYQQDPGMELHLIHYSYGVNSTEKGDLSSESTVSRIRTEHFPLTLESARPSHTSQYLCASSVSGSTGNEQFFGPGTRLTVL.